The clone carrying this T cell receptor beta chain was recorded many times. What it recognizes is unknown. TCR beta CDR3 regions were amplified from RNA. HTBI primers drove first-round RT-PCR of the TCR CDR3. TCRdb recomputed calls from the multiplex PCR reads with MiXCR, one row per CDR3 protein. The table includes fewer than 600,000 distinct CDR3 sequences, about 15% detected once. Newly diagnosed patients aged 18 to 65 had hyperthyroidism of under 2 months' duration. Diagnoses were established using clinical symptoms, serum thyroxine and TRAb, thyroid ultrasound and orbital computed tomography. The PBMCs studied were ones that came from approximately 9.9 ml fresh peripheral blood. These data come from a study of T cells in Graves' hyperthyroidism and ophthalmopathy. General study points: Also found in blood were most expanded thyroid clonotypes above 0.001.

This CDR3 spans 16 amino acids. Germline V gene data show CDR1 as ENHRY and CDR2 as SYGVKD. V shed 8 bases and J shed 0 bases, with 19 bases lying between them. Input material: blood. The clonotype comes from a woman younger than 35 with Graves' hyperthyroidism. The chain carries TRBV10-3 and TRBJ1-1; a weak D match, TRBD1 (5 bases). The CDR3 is CAIRDPSRPVNTEAFF. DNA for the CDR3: TGTGCCATCCGGGACCCCAGCCGCCCTGTGAACACTGAAGCTTTCTTT.